The T cell receptor (beta chain) under discussion was sequenced for a study of blood T cell repertoires in COVID-19 (dated by TCRdb to about 2020). Notes on the research overall: Samples from collaborators originated in the United States, Italy and Spain and spanned both the acute and convalescent phases of COVID-19. The material from the prospective study consisted of cDNA or gDNA derived from T cells, B-cell-depleted T cells, or PBMCs. Subjects who had been exposed to COVID-19, were actively infected with it, or had recovered from it provided the deeply sampled blood TCRbeta repertoires that made up the dataset. A freely available public database, intended as a resource for researchers studying the immune response to SARS-CoV-2, is where the repertoires were released. Samples were obtained from the ongoing ImmuneRACE study (first 160 participants) and from over 1,000 subjects provided by 6 global collaborators. The sample metadata nearly always contained a de-identified subject ID, COVID-19 status, age in years and sex. Where available, HLA class I and class II types were obtained from metadata supplied by the sample provider rather than from assay-based typing. On the study overall, not on this receptor specifically: How much clinical and demographic metadata was included differed by source and by participant, and the metadata was provided uncurated.

TCRbeta CDR3 regions were amplified from genomic DNA by means of the immunoSEQ Assay, a bias-controlled multiplex PCR. In the original analysis: Nucleated cell counts per sample were estimated from amplification of reference gene primers within the assay. Sequence reads were collapsed and filtered to measure the absolute abundance of every unique TCRbeta CDR3 rearrangement. Productive Simpson clonality was computed per sample as the square root of Simpson's diversity index over productive rearrangements. TCRdb limited this immuneACCESS table to in-frame rearrangements with V and J called. A share of clones is missing; checked studies link under half to unresolved V genes, and the rest is unexplained. The DNA was the basis for D and trimming; V, J and clone size are from that table. This sample holds over 250,000 clones; roughly nine tenths were observed only once. The ten largest clones add up to about 2.4% of the sample.

CDR1 and CDR2 were assigned from the germline V gene as SGHRS and YFSETQ. The CDR3 has 16 amino acids, counting the end cysteine and phenylalanine. Of the read, only the CDR3 DNA is kept; its 48 bases are in frame from base 1. The germline ends are 22 bases apart after V is trimmed by 4 bases and J by 5 bases. Enrolling through a virtual design, the prospective study's participants ranged in age from roughly 18 to 89 years and lived across more than 20 United States geographic areas. To assign participants to cohorts, the prospective study relied on clinical history that participants themselves reported in a screening survey and a study questionnaire. Recovered participants in ImmuneRACE Cohort 3 were defined as having two consecutive negative NP/OP PCR tests, clearance from a healthcare professional, or resolution of symptoms. Each participant in the prospective study had whole blood, serum and a nasopharyngeal or oropharyngeal swab collected by mobile phlebotomists. Additional blood draws and questionnaires over an approximately 2-month period could optionally be provided by prospective study participants. Blood samples from the prospective study were shipped frozen or at room temperature prior to DNA extraction.

On this clone: Its specific antigen is unknown. No clone much larger than this one lies a single base away; base qualities are absent.

The specimen was PBMCs or T cells enriched from blood (not recorded which). The rearrangement combines TRBV5-1 with TRBJ2-7; TRBD2 is a weak D gene call, 8 bases matching. The TCR was taken from a man in his sixties who had recovered from COVID-19. The CDR3 protein: CASSNGGETGTNEQYF. DNA sequence: TGCGCCAGCAGCAACGGGGGGGAGACAGGGACCAACGAGCAGTACTTC.